The rows below give T cell receptor beta chains drawn from one sample of a study of cytomegalovirus exposure and HLA in healthy donors. Assay used: immunoSEQ multiplex PCR; TCRdb lists only in-frame clones, some missing. The table has approximately 100,000 clones, 77% seen once. Sequenced material: PBMCs. These receptors all stem from a man aged 35 to 55 in good health and CMV-seropositive. Both conserved end residues are part of each CDR3. D genes are given only for firm matches. Clone size is stated in some rows and not others, as once, few, many or a class when expanded.

J gene,D gene,clone size,V gene,CDR3 protein,CDR3 DNA
TRBJ2-3,TRBD2,.,TRBV7-3,CASSFLAGGEPDTQYF,TGTGCCAGCAGCTTCCTAGCGGGGGGGGAACCAGATACGCAGTATTTT
TRBJ2-1,TRBD2,.,TRBV11-2,CASSPTLAGGQNEQFF,TGTGCCAGCAGCCCCACACTAGCGGGGGGGCAGAATGAGCAGTTCTTC
TRBJ1-3,.,.,TRBV28,CASSLTGTGNTIYF,TGTGCCAGCAGTTTAACAGGGACTGGAAACACCATATATTTT
TRBJ2-1,.,many,TRBV7-9,CASSLSRDNEQFF,TGTGCCAGCAGCTTGAGCCGGGACAATGAGCAGTTCTTC
TRBJ1-3,.,.,TRBV7-2,CASSLGTSSGNTIYF,TGTGCCAGCAGCTTAGGAACCAGCTCTGGAAACACCATATATTTT
TRBJ2-6,.,.,TRBV6-5,CASSSQFFGANGLTF,TGTGCCAGCAGTTCTCAGTTCTTTGGGGCCAACGGCCTGACTTTC
TRBJ2-2,TRBD1,once,TRBV9,CASSVGTGLDTGELFF,TGTGCCAGCAGCGTAGGGACAGGGTTGGACACCGGGGAGCTGTTTTTT
TRBJ1-2,.,.,TRBV18,CASSPMSGRGAARSGYTF,TGTGCCAGCTCACCAATGTCGGGGCGGGGGGCTGCGAGATCTGGCTACACCTTC
TRBJ1-5,.,once,TRBV6-1,CASSARTLYSNQPQHF,TGTGCCAGCAGTGCCCGGACACTTTATAGCAATCAGCCCCAGCATTTT
TRBJ2-1,TRBD2,.,TRBV11-2,CASSQLAGRINEQFF,TGTGCCAGCAGCCAACTAGCGGGGAGAATCAATGAGCAGTTCTTC
TRBJ2-5,.,.,TRBV11-2,CASSLDPSGETQYF,TGTGCCAGCAGCTTAGACCCCAGCGGGGAGACCCAGTACTTC
TRBJ2-3,TRBD2,.,TRBV5-1,CASTESGGARDTQYF,TGCGCCAGCACCGAGAGCGGGGGGGCCAGAGATACGCAGTATTTT
TRBJ2-7,TRBD2,.,TRBV4-1,CASSQILAGGVGYEQYF,TGCGCCAGCAGCCAGATACTAGCGGGGGGGGTTGGCTACGAGCAGTACTTC
TRBJ1-1,TRBD1,.,TRBV2,CASRQGERAFF,TGTGCCAGCAGGCAGGGGGAGAGAGCTTTCTTT
TRBJ2-2,TRBD2,.,TRBV4-1,CASSPQAGSGGAHTGELFF,TGCGCCAGCAGCCCGCAGGCGGGTAGCGGGGGGGCCCACACCGGGGAGCTGTTTTTT
TRBJ1-2,.,once,TRBV7-9,CSSSLSFSGGSYGYTF,TGTTCCAGCAGCTTATCCTTCTCCGGGGGGAGTTATGGCTACACCTTC
TRBJ2-1,TRBD1,.,TRBV6-1,CASSPRTGNYNEQFF,TGTGCCAGCAGTCCCCGGACAGGGAACTACAATGAGCAGTTCTTC
TRBJ2-3,.,.,TRBV28,CASSLTQGPDTQYF,TGTGCCAGCAGTTTAACCCAGGGGCCAGATACGCAGTATTTT
TRBJ2-1,TRBD2,few,TRBV28,CASSFSSGGSSYNEQFF,TGTGCCAGCAGTTTCAGTTCGGGCGGGAGCTCCTACAATGAGCAGTTCTTC
TRBJ2-7,.,.,TRBV13,CASSPGQSSYEQYF,TGTGCCAGCAGCCCAGGACAGAGCTCCTACGAGCAGTACTTC
TRBJ2-3,TRBD2,.,TRBV4-3,CASSQEASGSTDTQYF,TGCGCCAGCAGCCAAGAGGCTAGCGGGAGCACAGATACGCAGTATTTT
TRBJ1-2,TRBD1,.,TRBV6-4,CASSARTGGSYGYTF,TGTGCCAGCAGTGCTCGGACAGGGGGCAGCTATGGCTACACCTTC